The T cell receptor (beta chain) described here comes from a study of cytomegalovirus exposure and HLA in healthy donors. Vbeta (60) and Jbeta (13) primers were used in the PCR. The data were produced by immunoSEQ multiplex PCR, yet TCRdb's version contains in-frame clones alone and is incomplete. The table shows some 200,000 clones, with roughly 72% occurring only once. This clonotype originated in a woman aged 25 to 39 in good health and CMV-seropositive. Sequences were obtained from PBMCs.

CDR3 loop: CASSSTTGTPYGYTF. Written as DNA, the CDR3 is TGTGCCAGCAGCTCTACAACAGGGACCCCCTATGGCTACACCTTC. The V call is TRBV7-9, the J call TRBJ1-2, with a tentative D call TRBD1 (6 bases). The CDR3 has 15 residues. The germline CDR1 and CDR2 sequences are SEHNR and FQNEAQ (reference sequence). The V gene lost 4 bases and the J gene lost 4 bases, with 16 bases spanning the gap.